The 27 T cell receptor beta chains in this list originate from one sample, sequenced in a study of identical twins. TCRdb reprocessed the 5' RACE reads via MiXCR and lists one record per CDR3 protein. The repertoire holds about 720,000 distinct CDR3 sequences, with approximately 9% as singletons. The data were also submitted as part of a second study, on yellow fever vaccine responses in identical twins.

The specimen sequenced was PBMCs. These receptors all come from a young woman in good health.

V is TRBV13 and J is TRBJ2-3; D gene ambiguous. Deletions cut 1 base from V and 2 bases from J, with 13 bases between. This CDR3 has 16 residues. Germline lookup yields CDR1 PRHDT and CDR2 FYEKMQ (reference sequence). The DNA for the CDR3 is TGTGCCAGCAGCTTAGTATCCACTCGGTCCACAGATACGCAGTATTTT. It encodes CASSLVSTRSTDTQYF.

This clonotype was detected only a few times. This rearrangement joins TRBV10-3 to TRBJ2-2; 11 bases are shared with TRBD1. J gave up 6 bases and V 8 bases, and 8 bases lay outside the gene matches. CDR1 is ENHRY, CDR2 SYGVKD, per germline. The CDR3 totals 15 residues. The CDR3, as DNA: TGTGCCATCGGCAGGGACAGGGGGGCCGCCGGGGAGCTGTTTTTT. This encodes CAIGRDRGAAGELFF.

This clonotype was counted only a few times. The chain employs TRBV29-1 and TRBJ2-1; D may be TRBD1 (5 bases). With 7 bases removed from V and 3 bases from J, the gap between germline ends came to 10 bases. There are 12 residues in the CDR3. The germline V gene encodes CDR1 SQVTM and CDR2 ANQGSEA. The CDR3 nucleotides read TGCAGCGCCGCGACAGACTACAATGAGCAGTTCTTC. Translation gives CSAATDYNEQFF.

The sample holds many counts of this clonotype. This chain uses TRBV10-3 with TRBJ2-2; D is unresolved. The V and J ends lost 4 bases and 1 base respectively, with 16 bases between them. Germline-derived CDR1 and CDR2 are ENHRY and SYGVKD. The CDR3 extends over 17 amino acids. The CDR3 is CAISGAPVPVNTGELFF. The CDR3 coding sequence is TGTGCCATCAGTGGGGCCCCCGTCCCCGTGAACACCGGGGAGCTGTTTTTT.

The sample holds a few counts of this clonotype. This sequence joins TRBV9 and TRBJ2-7; 16 positions match TRBD2. The junction had 2 bases not matched to a gene; V was cut back by 3 bases and J by 2 bases. Germline V gene lookup returns CDR1 SGDLS and CDR2 YYNGEE. This CDR3 has 16 residues. The CDR3 sequence: CASSGGTSGGAYEQYF. Here the CDR3 DNA reads TGTGCCAGCAGCGGAGGGACTAGCGGGGGGGCCTACGAGCAGTACTTC.

This clonotype was picked up a small number of times. The rearrangement links TRBV4-3 to TRBJ2-3; TRBD2 agrees at 10 bases. CDR1 and CDR2 (germline): LGHNA, YSLEER. The CDR3 spans 20 residues. The V and J ends lost 1 base and 2 bases, in that order; junction bases with no gene match: 15. The CDR3 DNA sequence: TGCGCCAGCAGCCAAGGAAATTCCCTTGTGGGACTAGCGACCACAGATACGCAGTATTTT. Translated: CASSQGNSLVGLATTDTQYF.

In its sample, this clonotype was seen many times. The rearrangement links TRBV12-3 or TRBV12-4 to TRBJ2-6, with D maybe TRBD2 (6 bases). This CDR3 is built from 14 residues. Trimming left V 8 bases short and J 0 bases short, with 8 bases between. The CDR3 protein is CASGGNSGANVLTF. The CDR3, as DNA: TGTGCCAGCGGGGGGAACTCTGGGGCCAACGTCCTGACTTTC.

The table lists this clonotype with many counts. The genes are TRBV29-1 and TRBJ2-1; D may be TRBD1 or TRBD2 (6 bases each). V was cut by 7 bases and J by 0 bases, with 19 bases left in between. The CDR3 covers 16 residues. Germline values: CDR1 SQVTM, CDR2 ANQGSEA. The CDR3 region has the DNA TGCAGCGCCCGGGGGACCAGGGGAAGCTCCTACAATGAGCAGTTCTTC. Translating it yields CSARGTRGSSYNEQFF.

This clonotype was seen ten or more times. The chain combines TRBV15 with TRBJ2-7, with unresolved D. Trimming cost V 2 bases and J 2 bases, with 22 bases left between them. There are 18 residues in the CDR3. Germline-derived CDR1 and CDR2 are LNHNV and YYDKDF (reference sequence). The CDR3 here is CATSRLEDKGTATYEQYF. DNA of the CDR3: TGTGCCACCAGCAGACTTGAAGATAAGGGTACAGCTACCTACGAGCAGTACTTC.

This clonotype was found many times. This chain joins TRBV7-2 and TRBJ2-7; 7 bases match TRBD2. Trimming at V came to 1 base and at J to 6 bases, leaving 6 bases not matched to a gene. Germline V gene lookup returns CDR1 SGHTA and CDR2 FQGNSA. The CDR3 contains 14 residues. The CDR3 DNA sequence: TGTGCCAGCAGCTTAGGACTAGCCCAACGCGAGCAGTACTTC. Translating gives CASSLGLAQREQYF.

The chain employs TRBV3-1 and TRBJ2-1; D remains ambiguous. Germline values: CDR1 LGHDT, CDR2 YNNKEL (reference sequence). The CDR3 loop spans 13 amino acids. Trimming removed 0 bases at V and 7 bases at J, with 7 bases between. In nucleotides, the CDR3 is TGTGCCAGCAGCCAAGATTGGATTAATGAGCAGTTCTTC. Residues: CASSQDWINEQFF.

This clonotype was detected a few times. The J gene is TRBJ1-1, the V gene TRBV7-9; D call uncertain. Germline V gives CDR1 SEHNR, CDR2 FQNEAQ (reference sequence). V dropped 6 bases and J dropped 4 bases, with 18 bases sitting between them. CDR3 length equals 15 residues. CDR3 DNA: TGTGCCAGCAGTCAAGATCCGGGTTATAGCACTGAAGCTTTCTTT. This codes for CASSQDPGYSTEAFF.

This sequence joins TRBV29-1 and TRBJ2-7; weak D call: TRBD1 (6 bases). This CDR3 region has 14 residues. V lost 4 bases and J 10 bases, leaving 23 bases between the germline ends. From germline, CDR1 is SQVTM and CDR2 ANQGSEA. CDR3 in amino acids: CSVVYDRNTYYQYF. CDR3 sequence (DNA): TGCAGCGTTGTTTATGACAGGAACACCTATTATCAGTACTTC.

This clonotype was seen at least ten times. The chain links TRBV5-5 to TRBJ2-5; the match to TRBD1 covers 8 bases. The germline gives CDR1 SGHKS, CDR2 YYEKEE (reference sequence). V lost 4 bases, J lost 5 bases, and 7 bases stayed unmatched. CDR3 length: 14 amino acids. This CDR3 is CASSPRTGWETQYF. CDR3 in DNA: TGTGCCAGCAGCCCACGGACAGGGTGGGAGACCCAGTACTTC.

The chain carries TRBV7-9 and TRBJ2-6; D is perhaps TRBD2 (5 bases). The CDR3 sequence is 16 residues long. CDR1 and CDR2 from the germline V gene are SEHNR and FQNEAQ (reference sequence). Trimming took off 2 bases at V and 3 bases at J, with 11 bases between the two ends. CDR3 DNA: TGTGCCAGCAGCTTACTAGCTGTTTATGGGGCCAACGTCCTGACTTTC. This sequence encodes CASSLLAVYGANVLTF.

Written as DNA, the CDR3 is TGCAGTGCCCGGGGAGACCGAGAAAATCAAGAGACCCAGTACTTC. As protein: CSARGDRENQETQYF. The chain carries TRBV20-1 and TRBJ2-5; D is possibly TRBD2 (5 bases). Germline values: CDR1 DFQATT, CDR2 SNEGSKA (reference sequence). The CDR3 consists of 15 residues. Trimming took off 6 bases at V and 2 bases at J, with 19 bases between the two ends.

The chain combines TRBV6-1 with TRBJ2-3; D might be TRBD1 or TRBD2, each matching 6 bases. V was shortened by 4 bases and J by 4 bases, with 15 bases between the two germline ends. CDR3 length equals 15 residues. In germline, CDR1 is MNHNS, CDR2 SASEGT. The CDR3 coding sequence is TGTGCCAGCAGTGCGGCGGGAAAGGGGGCAGATACGCAGTATTTT. It specifies CASSAAGKGADTQYF.

This clonotype was observed a handful of times. The chain joins TRBV5-6 to TRBJ2-3, with D uncertain. V lost 4 bases and J 4 bases, leaving 10 bases between the germline ends. This CDR3 region has 13 residues. Per germline, CDR1 SGHDT and CDR2 YYEEEE. The CDR3 here is CASSARIADTQYF. In nucleotides, the CDR3 is TGTGCCAGCAGCGCCCGGATCGCAGATACGCAGTATTTT. The full variable domain, its missing parts supplied by reference TRBV5-6 and TRBJ2-3, is DAGVTQSPTHLIKTRGQQVTLRCSPKSGHDTVSWYQQALGQGPQFIFQYYEEEERQRGNFPDRFSGHQFPNYSSELNVNALLLGDSALYLCASSARIADTQYFGPGTRLTVL.

This clonotype was picked up a small number of times. The CDR3 DNA reads TGTGCCAGCAGCTTGGACAGGGGAAAGACCGGGGAGCTGTTTTTT. Translating gives CASSLDRGKTGELFF. The chain uses TRBV11-2 and TRBJ2-2; 9 bases fit TRBD1. J lost 5 bases, V lost 3 bases, and 4 bases had no gene match. The CDR3 consists of 15 residues. Germline V gene sequence: CDR1 SGHAT, CDR2 FQNNGV.

The table lists this clonotype with a few counts. This chain links TRBV20-1 with TRBJ2-1, with TRBD1 matching over 8 bases. The trim removed 5 bases at V and 13 bases at J, leaving 4 bases unmatched. Germline V gene sequence: CDR1 DFQATT, CDR2 SNEGSKA (reference sequence). CDR3 size: 10 residues. Here the CDR3 DNA reads TGCAGTGCTCGAACAGGGGGACAGTTCTTC. Translated, it gives CSARTGGQFF.

The genes are TRBV7-3 and TRBJ2-1; 7 bases match TRBD1. Germline assignment: CDR1 SGHTA and CDR2 FQGTGA. The CDR3 sequence is 16 residues long. V dropped 5 bases and J dropped 4; count of bases not matched to a gene: 11. DNA of the CDR3: TGTGCCAGCAGCCCAAAACAGGGGTTTCCTTACAATGAGCAGTTCTTC. Protein product: CASSPKQGFPYNEQFF.

This clonotype was counted only a few times. This chain links TRBV12-3 or TRBV12-4 with TRBJ2-1, with 8 positions matching TRBD2. The CDR3 consists of 13 residues. Losses at the gene ends were 6 bases for V and 9 bases for J; bases not matched to a gene: 7. The CDR3 loop reads CASSPGLVLEQFF. For the CDR3, the DNA is TGTGCCAGCAGCCCGGGACTAGTTCTTGAGCAGTTCTTC.

This clonotype has a count of ten or more. The chain recombines TRBV7-2 with TRBJ2-1, with 10 bases lining up with TRBD1. Germline assignment: CDR1 SGHTA and CDR2 FQGNSA. This CDR3 is 14 amino acids long. Trimming removed 3 bases from V and 4 bases from J; junction bases left unmatched: 0. CDR3 sequence: CASSLDRGYNEQFF. The CDR3 region has the DNA TGTGCCAGCAGCTTGGACAGGGGGTACAATGAGCAGTTCTTC.

V is TRBV21-1 and J is TRBJ2-2. TRBV21-1 is a documented pseudogene. The CDR3 extends over 15 amino acids. The CDR3: CASSANVGSTGELFF. The DNA for the CDR3 is TGTGCCAGCAGCGCTAATGTAGGCAGCACCGGGGAGCTGTTTTTT.

In this sample, this clonotype turned up many times. V usage is TRBV4-1 and J usage is TRBJ2-5; 10 bases map to TRBD1. CDR3 size: 16 residues. Germline trimming cut 4 bases from V and 2 bases from J; bases unmatched to any gene: 7. In germline, CDR1 is MGHRA, CDR2 YSYEKL. This CDR3 reads CASSPLRGQGQETQYF. CDR3 in DNA: TGCGCCAGCAGCCCATTGCGGGGACAGGGGCAAGAGACCCAGTACTTC.

This clonotype was observed many times. This chain links TRBV3-1 with TRBJ2-7; D uncertain. In germline, CDR1 is LGHDT, CDR2 YNNKEL (reference sequence). V was trimmed by 1 base and J by 3 bases, leaving 7 bases between them. This CDR3 is built from 13 residues. The CDR3 DNA reads TGTGCCAGCAGCCAAGCGAAGGGCTACGAGCAGTACTTC. Translation gives CASSQAKGYEQYF.

The table lists this clonotype with many counts. The chain links TRBV5-1 to TRBJ2-5, with 8 bases matching TRBD2. Germline-derived CDR1 and CDR2 are SGHRS and YFSETQ. V lost 4 bases and J lost 4; bases outside the gene matches: 15. The CDR3 covers 17 residues. The DNA for the CDR3 is TGCGCCAGCAGCCAGCGGGAGAGCCTTAAGGATGGAGAGACCCAGTACTTC. It codes for CASSQRESLKDGETQYF.